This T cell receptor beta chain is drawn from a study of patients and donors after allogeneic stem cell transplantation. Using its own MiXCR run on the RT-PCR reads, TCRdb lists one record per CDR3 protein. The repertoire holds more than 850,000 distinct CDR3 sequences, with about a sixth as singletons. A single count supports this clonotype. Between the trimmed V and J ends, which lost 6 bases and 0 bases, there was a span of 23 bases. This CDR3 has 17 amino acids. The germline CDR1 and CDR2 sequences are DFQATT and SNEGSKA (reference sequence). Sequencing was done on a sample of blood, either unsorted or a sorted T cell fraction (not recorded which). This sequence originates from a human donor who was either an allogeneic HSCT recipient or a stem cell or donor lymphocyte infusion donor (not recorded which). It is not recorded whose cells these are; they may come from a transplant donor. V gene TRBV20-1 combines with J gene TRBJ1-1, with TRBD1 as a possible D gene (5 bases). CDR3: CSAEVLSPGLMNTEAFF. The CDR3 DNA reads TGCAGTGCCGAGGTATTGAGCCCGGGACTGATGAACACTGAAGCTTTCTTT.